Shown below are 19 T cell receptor beta chains from a single sample sequenced in a study of blood T cell repertoires in COVID-19. Sequencing used immunoSEQ multiplex PCR; TCRdb keeps in-frame clones, though not all of them. The sample records roughly 350,000 clones, 85% being singletons. Specimen: peripheral blood. These receptors all stem from a woman aged 18-35 years with acute or convalescent COVID-19.

The V call is TRBV28, the J call TRBJ2-1; D may be TRBD1 (5 bases). Trimming took 3 bases from V and 9 from J, leaving 12 bases between them. Germline CDR1 MDHEN, CDR2 SYDVKM. This CDR3 has 13 residues. CDR3 sequence: CASSFQGVGEQFF. CDR3 bases: TGTGCCAGCAGTTTTCAGGGCGTAGGTGAGCAGTTCTTC.

This sequence joins TRBV5-6 and TRBJ2-5; 8 positions match TRBD1. V gave up 2 bases and J gave up 0 bases; unmatched junction bases: 3. CDR1 and CDR2 from the germline V gene are SGHDT and YYEEEE. The CDR3 is 15 residues long. The CDR3 DNA sequence: TGTGCCAGCAGCTTAGGGGACAGGTACCAAGAGACCCAGTACTTC. The encoded protein is CASSLGDRYQETQYF. Full variable domain (outside the CDR3, taken from reference TRBV5-6 and TRBJ2-5): DAGVTQSPTHLIKTRGQQVTLRCSPKSGHDTVSWYQQALGQGPQFIFQYYEEEERQRGNFPDRFSGHQFPNYSSELNVNALLLGDSALYLCASSLGDRYQETQYFGPGTRLLVL.

This chain uses TRBV6-1 with TRBJ2-7; TRBD1 might be the D (5 bases). V was clipped by 1 base and J by 4 bases, with 11 bases between them. CDR1 and CDR2 from the germline V gene are MNHNS and SASEGT. The CDR3 is 14 amino acids. CDR3 sequence reads: CASSEVGPGYEQYF. For the CDR3, the DNA is TGTGCCAGCAGTGAAGTTGGGCCAGGGTACGAGCAGTACTTC.

The chain uses TRBV19 and TRBJ1-5; tentative D call: TRBD1 (6 bases). Trimming took 6 bases from V and 4 from J, leaving 16 bases between them. Germline V CDR1 and CDR2: LNHDA, SQIVND (reference sequence). The CDR3 totals 15 residues. This CDR3 is CASRLLRGGNQPQHF. DNA for the CDR3: TGTGCCAGTAGACTCCTAAGGGGGGGAAATCAGCCCCAGCATTTT.

The chain couples TRBV11-2 to TRBJ2-5; weak D call: TRBD2 (7 bases). Germline-derived CDR1 and CDR2 are SGHAT and FQNNGV. The CDR3 has 15 amino acids. V lost 4 bases to trimming and J lost 5 bases, with 17 bases between them. CDR3 residues: CASSSLTGRGETQYF. DNA for the CDR3: TGTGCCAGCAGCTCGCTTACAGGGAGGGGGGAGACCCAGTACTTC.

V gene TRBV9 combines with J gene TRBJ1-1, with 11 bases matching TRBD1. Germline-derived CDR1 and CDR2 are SGDLS and YYNGEE. J gave up 1 base and V 3 bases, and 2 bases lay outside the gene matches. This CDR3 has 15 amino acids. The CDR3 protein is CASSGGQGANTEAFF. Written as DNA, the CDR3 is TGTGCCAGCAGCGGAGGACAGGGGGCGAACACTGAAGCTTTCTTT.

The rearrangement uses TRBV7-8 and TRBJ1-4; D is possibly TRBD1 (5 bases). The CDR3 runs 16 residues. Trimming pared 0 bases from V and 4 bases from J, leaving 12 bases between. Germline V gene data show CDR1 as SGHVS and CDR2 as FQNEAQ. CDR3 sequence: CASSLAGQGNNEKLFF. As DNA, the CDR3 is TGTGCCAGCAGCTTAGCAGGGCAGGGAAATAATGAAAAACTGTTTTTT. The full variable domain, its missing parts supplied by reference TRBV7-8 and TRBJ1-4, is GAGVSQSPRYKVAKRGQDVALRCDPISGHVSLFWYQQALGQGPEFLTYFQNEAQLDKSGLPSDRFFAERPEGSVSTLKIQRTQQEDSAVYLCASSLAGQGNNEKLFFGSGTQLSVL.

This clone has a handful of counts. J is TRBJ2-7 and V is TRBV18; D is possibly TRBD2 (6 bases). The CDR3 is 15 residues long. Germline loops: CDR1 KGHSH, CDR2 LQKENI. Trimming took 6 bases from V and 7 from J, leaving 22 bases between them. The CDR3 bases are TGTGCCAGCTCCCTGGGTGCTAGCGTCCTGTCGGAGCAGTACTTC. Translation gives CASSLGASVLSEQYF.

The V call is TRBV9, the J call TRBJ2-1; 9 nucleotides line up with TRBD2. This CDR3 is built from 15 residues. Germline V gene sequence: CDR1 SGDLS, CDR2 YYNGEE. With V trimmed by 4 bases and J by 4 bases, 6 bases remained unmatched. The CDR3 sequence is CASSPRLAVYNEQFF. The CDR3 DNA is TGTGCCAGCAGCCCCAGACTAGCGGTGTACAATGAGCAGTTCTTC.

V is TRBV30 and J is TRBJ2-2; tentative D call: TRBD1 (7 bases). V was trimmed by 0 bases and J by 10 bases, leaving 12 bases between them. Germline lookup yields CDR1 GTSNPN and CDR2 SVGIG (reference sequence). The CDR3 is made up of 13 amino acids. The CDR3: CAWSVGGTVELFF. The CDR3 DNA is TGTGCCTGGAGTGTAGGGGGGACAGTGGAGCTGTTTTTT.

The chain has TRBV3-1 (or the pseudogene TRBV3-2) and TRBJ2-1; possible D gene TRBD2, 5 bases. Germline V gives CDR1 LGHDT, CDR2 YNNKEL (reference sequence). Deletions cut 4 bases from V and 1 base from J, with 11 bases between. This CDR3 is built from 15 residues. The CDR3, as DNA: TGTGCCAGCAGCCCCTTTAGCGCATCCTACAATGAGCAGTTCTTC. This encodes CASSPFSASYNEQFF.

The chain uses TRBV7-9 and TRBJ1-6; no reliable D call. The germline gives CDR1 SEHNR, CDR2 FQNEAQ (reference sequence). This CDR3 contains 16 residues. V was clipped by 0 bases and J by 6 bases, with 12 bases between them. For the CDR3, the DNA is TGTGCCAGCAGCTTAGCCTCGACACCTATTAATTCACCCCTCCACTTT. Translation: CASSLASTPINSPLHF.

The CDR3: CASSLVRLAVTDTQYF. The CDR3 DNA follows: TGTGCCAGCAGCTTAGTCAGACTAGCGGTAACAGATACGCAGTATTTT. This chain joins TRBV7-6 and TRBJ2-3, with TRBD2 matching over 9 bases. This CDR3 has 16 residues. V dropped 1 base and J dropped 3; count of bases not matched to a gene: 5. CDR1 and CDR2 (germline): SGHVS, FNYEAQ.

CDR3 DNA sequence: TGTGCCAGCAGCTTAGGACAGGGGGGATTATACGAGCAGTACTTC. Amino acid sequence: CASSLGQGGLYEQYF. The V call is TRBV7-9, the J call TRBJ2-7; TRBD1 matches at 9 bases. This CDR3 spans 15 amino acids. With 1 base clipped from V and 4 bases from J, the junction kept 5 bases outside the gene matches. Germline CDR1 SEHNR, CDR2 FQNEAQ (reference sequence).

V usage is TRBV19 and J usage is TRBJ1-2; tentatively, D is TRBD1 (6 bases). CDR1 and CDR2 (germline): LNHDA, SQIVND (reference sequence). This CDR3 region has 14 residues. The V end was cut by 5 bases, the J end by 2 bases, with 12 bases between. CDR3 residues: CASSPQGPNYGYTF. CDR3 sequence (DNA): TGTGCCAGTAGTCCACAGGGCCCGAACTATGGCTACACCTTC.

The chain combines TRBV25-1 with TRBJ1-4; D is unresolved. Germline V gene lookup returns CDR1 MGHDK and CDR2 SYGVNS. The CDR3 is made up of 12 amino acids. The ends were cut back, 1 base at V and 7 bases at J, with 4 bases in the middle. CDR3 sequence reads: CASSEFGEKLFF. The CDR3 coding sequence is TGTGCCAGCAGTGAATTCGGTGAAAAACTGTTTTTT.

Only a few counts were recorded for this clone. The V and J genes are TRBV7-2 and TRBJ1-6, with 7 nucleotides matching TRBD1. There are 14 residues in the CDR3. CDR1 and CDR2 from the germline V gene are SGHTA and FQGNSA. The J segment lost 7 bases and the V segment lost 2 bases, leaving 2 bases of the junction unmatched. CDR3 region: CASSLMTGNSPLHF. The CDR3 nucleotides read TGTGCCAGCAGCTTAATGACAGGGAATTCACCCCTCCACTTT.

This chain joins TRBV5-1 and TRBJ1-3; D gene ambiguous. V gave up 1 base and J gave up 0 bases, with 8 bases separating them. CDR1 SGHRS and CDR2 YFSETQ come from the germline V gene. The CDR3 has 15 amino acids. CDR3 protein: CASSLYPFSGNTIYF. DNA of the CDR3: TGCGCCAGCAGCTTGTATCCGTTCTCTGGAAACACCATATATTTT.

This clone has more than one count but fewer than ten. Other DNA variants within this sample encode the same CDR3. V and J are TRBV2 and TRBJ1-4, with 8 bases fitting TRBD1. V lost 10 bases, J lost 8 bases, and 6 bases stayed unmatched. Germline values: CDR1 SNHLY, CDR2 FYNNEI. This CDR3 region has 12 residues. The DNA of the CDR3 is TGTGCCACCCAGGGGGCAGGAGAAAAACTGTTTTTT. Its protein product is CATQGAGEKLFF.